This T cell receptor (beta chain) came from a study of T cell repertoires in cytomegalovirus infection. Study results and caveats: HLA-C-restricted, CMV-specific TCR beta clonotypes were dominant ex vivo.

This CDR3 spans 15 amino acids. CDR1 and CDR2 (germline): SQVTM, ANQGSEA. V gave up 2 bases and J gave up 2 bases, with 15 bases separating them. Details on this clonotype: The antigen remains unidentified.

MiXCR was run by TCRdb on the reads, yielding one entry per CDR3 protein. This sample has 700,000 to 850,000 distinct CDR3 sequences, with around a third found just once. The source material was cultured CD8+ T cells from PBMCs, sampled from culture after CMV antigen stimulation. V and J are TRBV29-1 and TRBJ1-2; the D gene is possibly TRBD1 (5 bases). This TCR derives from a human donor in good health (CMV status not recorded). Some clones in this sample may be carry-over from other donors' samples. The DNA of the CDR3 is TGCAGCGTTGAACCACTCGGGACGGCCAACTATGGCTACACCTTC. This gives the protein CSVEPLGTANYGYTF. The full variable domain, completed using reference TRBV29-1 and TRBJ1-2, is SAVISQKPSRDICQRGTSLTIQCQVDSQVTMMFWYRQQPGQSLTLIATANQGSEATYESGFVIDKFPISRPNLTFSTLTVSNMSPEDSSIYLCSVEPLGTANYGYTFGSGTRLTVV.